One sample yielded the 24 T cell receptor beta chains listed below, sequenced in a study of blood T cell repertoires in COVID-19. Assay: immunoSEQ multiplex PCR; the TCRdb copy retains only in-frame clones and omits some. The sample lists approximately 170,000 clones; 84% were seen once. The sample consisted of PBMCs or T cells enriched from blood (not recorded which). These receptors were taken from a woman between 45 and 60 years old who had recovered from COVID-19.

The rearrangement uses TRBV24-1 and TRBJ1-4; possible D gene TRBD1, 5 bases. Germline CDR1 reads KGHDR; CDR2 reads SFDVKD. The CDR3 has 13 residues. V was trimmed by 7 bases and J by 6 bases, leaving 11 bases between them. CDR3 sequence: CATSSGRDEKLFF. CDR3 sequence (DNA): TGTGCCACCAGCTCAGGGAGGGATGAAAAACTGTTTTTT.

V is TRBV6-5 and J is TRBJ1-3; no firm D call. CDR3 length: 11 residues. Looked up from germline, CDR1 is MNHEY and CDR2 is SVGAGI. Trimming took 8 bases from V and 6 from J, leaving 8 bases between them. For the CDR3, the DNA is TGTGCCAGCCTGGCGGAAAACACCATATATTTT. Protein sequence: CASLAENTIYF.

The genes are TRBV2 and TRBJ2-3; 13 bases map to TRBD2. Per germline, CDR1 SNHLY and CDR2 FYNNEI. The length of the CDR3 is 15 residues. J gave up 4 bases and V 6 bases, and 4 bases lay outside the gene matches. In DNA form, the CDR3 reads TGTGCCAGCAGAAGACTAGCGGGGGGCCCAGATACGCAGTATTTT. It specifies CASRRLAGGPDTQYF.

In this sample, this clone turned up many times. The chain uses TRBV19 and TRBJ2-7, with 9 bases identical to TRBD2. The V gene's germline CDR1 is LNHDA and CDR2 SQIVND (reference sequence). V lost 4 bases and J lost 1; bases outside the gene matches: 5. The CDR3 runs 15 residues. DNA for the CDR3: TGTGCCAGTAGTAATGGACTAGCGCTGTCCTACGAGCAGTACTTC. It encodes CASSNGLALSYEQYF.

The chain joins TRBV10-3 to TRBJ2-1; TRBD2 aligns across 7 bases. The CDR3 extends over 15 amino acids. Germline CDR1 and CDR2: ENHRY and SYGVKD. With 3 bases clipped from V and 4 bases from J, the junction kept 6 bases outside the gene matches. This CDR3 is CAISDGAGAYNEQFF. As DNA, the CDR3 is TGTGCCATCAGTGATGGGGCGGGAGCTTACAATGAGCAGTTCTTC.

CDR3 in amino acids: CASSLTAQSNTEAFF. CDR3 nucleotides: TGCGCCAGCAGCTTGACAGCTCAGTCGAACACTGAAGCTTTCTTT. The genes are TRBV5-1 and TRBJ1-1; D unresolved. From germline, CDR1 is SGHRS and CDR2 YFSETQ. Trimming stripped 1 base from V and 1 base from J, with 11 bases between. The CDR3 covers 15 residues.

The gene calls are TRBV10-3 and TRBJ2-1, with 11 bases that match TRBD1. The germline gives CDR1 ENHRY, CDR2 SYGVKD. The V and J ends lost 6 bases and 6 bases, in that order; junction bases with no gene match: 4. CDR3 length: 14 residues. The CDR3 DNA follows: TGTGCCATCAGCGGGACAGGGGGTAGCAATGAGCAGTTCTTC. Protein sequence: CAISGTGGSNEQFF.

This clone has a handful of counts. This chain uses TRBV5-1 with TRBJ1-3, with unresolved D. V lost 6 bases, J lost 1 base, and 8 bases lay in between. The CDR3 totals 13 residues. Germline V gene lookup returns CDR1 SGHRS and CDR2 YFSETQ. CDR3: CASTESSGNTIYF. DNA for the CDR3: TGCGCCAGCACGGAGAGTTCTGGAAACACCATATATTTT.

The chain has TRBV18 and TRBJ1-6, with D unresolved. Trimming removed 1 base at V and 5 bases at J, with 9 bases between. The CDR3 loop spans 15 amino acids. Per the germline V gene, CDR1 is KGHSH and CDR2 is LQKENI. The CDR3 reads CASSPRAVDNSPLHF. For the CDR3, the DNA is TGTGCCAGCTCACCACGGGCCGTCGATAATTCACCCCTCCACTTT. The complete variable domain, with remaining parts taken from reference TRBV18 and TRBJ1-6, reads NAGVMQNPRHLVRRRGQEARLRCSPMKGHSHVYWYRQLPEEGLKFMVYLQKENIIDESGMPKERFSAEFPKEGPSILRIQQVVRGDSAAYFCASSPRAVDNSPLHFGNGTRLTVT.

The rearrangement links TRBV6-5 to TRBJ2-7; a weak D match, TRBD2 (6 bases). There are 15 residues in the CDR3. Trimming left V 4 bases short and J 0 bases short, with 13 bases between. Germline CDR1 reads MNHEY; CDR2 reads SVGAGI. Here the CDR3 reads CASSSRRASSYEQYF. CDR3 DNA sequence: TGTGCCAGCAGTTCCCGGAGGGCGAGCTCCTACGAGCAGTACTTC.

The V and J genes are TRBV5-1 and TRBJ2-7, with D possibly matching TRBD1 (8 bases). Trimming removed 3 bases from V and 2 bases from J, with 15 bases in between. The germline V gene has CDR1 SGHRS and CDR2 YFSETQ. This CDR3 has 15 amino acids. CDR3 amino acids: CASSSGQGLPYEQYF. In DNA, the CDR3 is TGCGCCAGCAGCTCCGGACAGGGACTACCCTACGAGCAGTACTTC.

The chain joins TRBV3-1 (or the pseudogene TRBV3-2) to TRBJ2-2; no definite D call. This CDR3 comprises 13 residues. Trimming shortened V by 2 bases and J by 2 bases, and 3 bases separated the two germline ends. Germline values: CDR1 LGHDT, CDR2 YNNKEL (reference sequence). This chain's CDR3 is CASSQHNTGELFF. The CDR3 DNA sequence: TGTGCCAGCAGCCAACATAACACCGGGGAGCTGTTTTTT.

The rearrangement joins TRBV7-9 to TRBJ2-7, with D tentatively TRBD2 (6 bases). CDR1 and CDR2 (germline): SEHNR, FQNEAQ (reference sequence). The CDR3 contains 15 residues. V dropped 0 bases and J dropped 3 bases, with 12 bases sitting between them. The CDR3 DNA reads TGTGCCAGCAGCTTAGCGGGACTTGGCGGCTACGAGCAGTACTTC. Protein sequence: CASSLAGLGGYEQYF.

The CDR3 DNA follows: TGTGCCATCAGCCGGCCAGGGGGCACTGAAGCTTTCTTT. Protein sequence: CAISRPGGTEAFF. The rearrangement uses TRBV10-3 and TRBJ1-1; TRBD1 agrees at 7 bases. Germline V lookup: CDR1 ENHRY, CDR2 SYGVKD. V dropped 6 bases and J dropped 4; count of bases not matched to a gene: 5. CDR3 length equals 13 residues.

The chain combines TRBV3-1 (or the pseudogene TRBV3-2) with TRBJ1-6; possibly TRBD1 for D (6 bases). Deletions cut 2 bases from V and 10 bases from J, with 12 bases between. Germline V lookup: CDR1 LGHDT, CDR2 YNNKEL (reference sequence). The CDR3 extends over 14 amino acids. CDR3 nucleotide sequence: TGTGCCAGCAGCCAACGACAGGTTGGATCACCCCTCCACTTT. Encoded protein: CASSQRQVGSPLHF.

This sequence joins TRBV6-5 and TRBJ1-1; D is perhaps TRBD1 (6 bases). Germline CDR1 reads MNHEY; CDR2 reads SVGAGI. The length of the CDR3 is 11 residues. Trimming removed 7 bases at V and 3 bases at J, with 6 bases between. The CDR3 protein is CASTGDTEAFF. The CDR3 region has the DNA TGTGCCAGCACAGGGGACACTGAAGCTTTCTTT.

The chain combines TRBV6-6 with TRBJ1-3; TRBD1 matches at 9 bases. The CDR3 is 14 amino acids. Germline lookup yields CDR1 MNHNY and CDR2 SVGAGI (reference sequence). V lost 6 bases and J lost 7; bases outside the gene matches: 7. The CDR3 sequence is CASRRGQGSNTIYF. The CDR3 DNA reads TGTGCCAGCAGGCGGGGACAGGGAAGCAACACCATATATTTT.

The chain combines TRBV27 with TRBJ2-3; TRBD2 matches 13 bases. This CDR3 contains 14 residues. Trimming took 5 bases from V and 7 from J; bases not matched to a gene: 3. CDR1 and CDR2 from the germline V gene are MNHEY and SMNVEV (reference sequence). The CDR3 DNA is TGTGCCAGCAGTGGACTAGCGGGAGATCATACGCAGTATTTT. This sequence encodes CASSGLAGDHTQYF.

The chain uses TRBV4-1 and TRBJ2-6; 8 nucleotides match TRBD1. The CDR3 consists of 18 residues. Germline-derived CDR1 and CDR2 are MGHRA and YSYEKL. V trimming: 0 bases; J trimming: 2 bases; junction bases outside the gene matches: 6. The CDR3 loop reads CASSQDRVTGAGANVLTF. The CDR3 DNA sequence: TGCGCCAGCAGCCAAGATCGGGTGACAGGGGCTGGGGCCAACGTCCTGACTTTC.

The V gene is TRBV18, the J gene TRBJ2-6; no definite D call. Germline lookup yields CDR1 KGHSH and CDR2 LQKENI. V lost 8 bases and J 0 bases, leaving 14 bases between the germline ends. The CDR3 extends over 16 amino acids. CDR3 region: CASPVGPSSGANVLTF. The DNA of the CDR3 is TGTGCCAGCCCGGTGGGCCCGAGCTCTGGGGCCAACGTCCTGACTTTC.

The rearrangement links TRBV6-5 to TRBJ2-4; a weak D match, TRBD1 (5 bases). Germline values: CDR1 MNHEY, CDR2 SVGAGI. V dropped 6 bases and J dropped 4 bases, with 13 bases sitting between them. The CDR3 consists of 14 residues. CDR3 sequence: CASRGLQVKNIQYF. The CDR3 nucleotides are TGTGCCAGCAGAGGCTTACAGGTGAAAAACATTCAGTACTTC.

The chain has TRBV6-4 and TRBJ2-2; D ambiguous. V was trimmed by 2 bases and J by 6 bases, leaving 7 bases between them. The germline V gene has CDR1 MRHNA and CDR2 SNTAGT. The CDR3 spans 13 residues. In DNA form, the CDR3 reads TGTGCCAGCAGTGACGGGCAGGCCGGGGAGCTGTTTTTT. This codes for CASSDGQAGELFF.

This chain uses TRBV24-1 with TRBJ2-1; 12 bases agree with TRBD2. The CDR3 sequence is 20 residues long. CDR1 and CDR2 (germline): KGHDR, SFDVKD. V shed 3 bases, J shed 2 bases, and the junction held 13 bases outside the gene matches. This CDR3 is CATSDDPGLAGWRAYNEQFF. In DNA form, the CDR3 reads TGTGCCACCAGTGATGACCCGGGACTAGCGGGCTGGAGGGCCTACAATGAGCAGTTCTTC.

This clone was counted a few times. V usage is TRBV27 and J usage is TRBJ2-5; TRBD1 agrees at 10 bases. The length of the CDR3 is 16 residues. Germline-derived CDR1 and CDR2 are MNHEY and SMNVEV (reference sequence). V shed 1 base, J shed 5 bases, and the junction held 7 bases outside the gene matches. The CDR3 DNA follows: TGTGCCAGCAGTTTATGGGGTCCGGGACAGGGGGAGACCCAGTACTTC. Amino acids: CASSLWGPGQGETQYF.